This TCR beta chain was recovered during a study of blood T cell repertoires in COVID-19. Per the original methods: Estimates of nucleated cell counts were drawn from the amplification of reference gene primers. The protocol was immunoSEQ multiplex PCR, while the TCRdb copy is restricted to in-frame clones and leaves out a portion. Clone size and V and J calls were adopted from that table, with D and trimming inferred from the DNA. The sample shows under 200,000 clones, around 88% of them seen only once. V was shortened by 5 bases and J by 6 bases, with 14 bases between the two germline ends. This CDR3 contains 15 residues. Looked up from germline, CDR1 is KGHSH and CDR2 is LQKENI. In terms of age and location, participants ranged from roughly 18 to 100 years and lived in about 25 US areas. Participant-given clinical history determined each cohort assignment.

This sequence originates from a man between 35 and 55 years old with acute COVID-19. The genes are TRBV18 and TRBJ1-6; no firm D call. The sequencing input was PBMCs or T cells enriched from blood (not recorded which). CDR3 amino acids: CASSNWENPNSPLHF. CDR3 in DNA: TGTGCCAGCTCAAACTGGGAGAACCCTAATTCACCCCTCCACTTT.